A selection of T cell receptor beta chains follows, all from one sample in a study of T-cell memory formation after mild COVID-19. Using its own MiXCR run on the 5' RACE reads, TCRdb lists one record per CDR3 protein. The sample carries 500,000 to 600,000 distinct CDR3 sequences, around 17% recorded once. The sample consisted of PBMCs or a T cell subset sorted from them (not recorded which). These receptors came from an adult woman who had mild COVID-19 (a few samples of this study predate the infection). Cell type and time point are not known. CDR3s include the opening cysteine and the closing phenylalanine or tryptophan. D genes are given only for firm matches. Clone size appears in some rows only: once, few, many, or a class for an expanded clone.

J,D,size,V,DNA,CDR3
TRBJ2-7,-,-,TRBV7-8,TGTGCCAGCAGCTTAGCGGCGACGGCCGAGCAGTACTTC,CASSLAATAEQYF
TRBJ2-7,-,-,TRBV12-3/TRBV12-4,TGTGCCAGCAGACCGAATCATCATTCAGGGGAGCAGTACTTC,CASRPNHHSGEQYF
TRBJ2-1,-,-,TRBV6-4,TGTGCCAGCGATCATTGGACAGCCTCCTCCTACAATGAGCAGTTCTTC,CASDHWTASSYNEQFF
TRBJ2-7,-,-,TRBV13,TGTGCCAGCCAGCTAGACCCCTACGAGCAGTACTTC,CASQLDPYEQYF
TRBJ2-5,-,-,TRBV30,TGTGCCTGGGGGCTAGGGTCTGAGACCCAGTACTTC,CAWGLGSETQYF
TRBJ1-6,TRBD1,-,TRBV6-1,TGTGCCAGCAAAACAGGGGGTATTTCACCCCTCCACTTT,CASKTGGISPLHF
TRBJ2-3,TRBD2,few,TRBV7-6,TGTGCCAGCAGCTTAAGGGCGGGAGGGCCTGACGTCGGTACGCAGTATTTT,CASSLRAGGPDVGTQYF
TRBJ1-1,-,-,TRBV6-5,TGTGCCAGCAGGGGGATGGGGGTGACTGAAGCTTTCTTT,CASRGMGVTEAFF
TRBJ1-2,-,-,TRBV9,TGTGCCAGCAGCGACATCTATGGCTACACCTTC,CASSDIYGYTF
TRBJ2-5,-,-,TRBV7-9,TGTGCCAGCAGCTTAGCGAGGGACACCTATAACCAAGAGACCCAGTACTTC,CASSLARDTYNQETQYF
TRBJ1-5,TRBD1,-,TRBV18,TGTGCCAGCTCACGGACAGGGGTTAGCAATCAGCCCCAGCATTTT,CASSRTGVSNQPQHF